This T cell receptor beta chain was sequenced for a study of blood T cell repertoires in COVID-19. Study-level background: The origin of the acute and convalescent COVID-19 samples was the United States, Italy and Spain. Sources were T cells, B-cell-depleted T cells, or PBMCs; the material itself was cDNA or gDNA.

Here immunoSEQ multiplex PCR was the method, and the copy in TCRdb shows in-frame clones only, minus some. The data show roughly 270,000 clones, 70% to 90% seen once. This CDR3 spans 13 amino acids. J lost 7 bases, V lost 6 bases, and 5 bases had no gene match. The germline gives CDR1 MNHEY, CDR2 SMNVEV (reference sequence). The specimen was peripheral blood. This TCR was recovered from a young man with active or convalescent COVID-19. This chain connects TRBV27 to TRBJ2-1, with 8 bases lining up with TRBD1. The CDR3 bases are TGTGCCAGCAGCTTAACAGGGGGTAATGAGCAGTTCTTC. It encodes CASSLTGGNEQFF.